A selection of T cell receptor beta chains follows, all from one sample in a study of blood T cell repertoires in COVID-19. Clones were read by immunoSEQ multiplex PCR, and TCRdb kept only the in-frame ones, dropping some. The sample records 350,000 or so clones, roughly 90% being singletons. The sample comprised PBMCs or T cells enriched from blood (not recorded which). The origin of the receptors is a woman in her twenties or thirties who had recovered from COVID-19. CDR3s include the opening cysteine and the closing phenylalanine or tryptophan. The D gene is left open where the match is weak. The size entry is marked missing in some rows and otherwise reads once, few, many or a size class.

J gene: TRBJ2-7
D gene: NA
clone size: NA
V gene: TRBV6-5
CDR3 DNA: TGTGCCAGCAGTTACTACGGGGTGGGCTACGAGCAGTACTTC
CDR3 protein: CASSYYGVGYEQYF

J gene: TRBJ1-2
D gene: NA
clone size: NA
V gene: TRBV18
CDR3 DNA: TGTGCCAGCTCACACGACGGGCCTGGGGCTTATGGCTACACCTTC
CDR3 protein: CASSHDGPGAYGYTF

J gene: TRBJ1-1
D gene: TRBD1
clone size: NA
V gene: TRBV7-9
CDR3 DNA: TGTGCCAGCAGCTTAGCGAGGACAGGGAATGAAGCTTTCTTT
CDR3 protein: CASSLARTGNEAFF

J gene: TRBJ1-4
D gene: NA
clone size: NA
V gene: TRBV5-5
CDR3 DNA: TGTGCCAGCAGCTTGTCAGGGGTGGCAACTAATGAAAAACTGTTTTTT
CDR3 protein: CASSLSGVATNEKLFF

J gene: TRBJ2-7
D gene: NA
clone size: NA
V gene: TRBV5-1
CDR3 DNA: TGCGCCAGCAGCTTGCTGTCTGCGGCGTCGGGAGCCTACGAGCAGTACTTC
CDR3 protein: CASSLLSAASGAYEQYF

J gene: TRBJ1-6
D gene: TRBD1
clone size: NA
V gene: TRBV2
CDR3 DNA: TGTGCCAGCAGTGGTGACAGGGAAACCCCGAGCTCCTATAATTCACCCCTCCACTTT
CDR3 protein: CASSGDRETPSSYNSPLHF

J gene: TRBJ1-4
D gene: NA
clone size: NA
V gene: TRBV6-1
CDR3 DNA: TGTGCCAGCAGTGAAGCGCGTTGGGGCATCGCTGAAAAACTGTTTTTT
CDR3 protein: CASSEARWGIAEKLFF

J gene: TRBJ1-2
D gene: NA
clone size: NA
V gene: TRBV29-1
CDR3 DNA: TGCAGCGTCGAGGACAGCTTACATGGCTACACCTTC
CDR3 protein: CSVEDSLHGYTF

J gene: TRBJ2-5
D gene: NA
clone size: NA
V gene: TRBV18
CDR3 DNA: TGTGCCAGCTCACCGAACCGACCGGGAACACAACAAGAGACCCAGTACTTC
CDR3 protein: CASSPNRPGTQQETQYF

J gene: TRBJ2-7
D gene: NA
clone size: NA
V gene: TRBV6-5
CDR3 DNA: TGTGCCAGCAGAACAGGGTTCGAGCAGTACTTC
CDR3 protein: CASRTGFEQYF

J gene: TRBJ2-7
D gene: TRBD1
clone size: NA
V gene: TRBV7-2
CDR3 DNA: TGTGCCAGCAGCCCTTACGCCGGGACAGGACGCCAGGAGCAGTACTTC
CDR3 protein: CASSPYAGTGRQEQYF

J gene: TRBJ2-5
D gene: TRBD2
clone size: NA
V gene: TRBV7-9
CDR3 DNA: TGTGCCAGCAGGGGTAGCGGGGGGCCAGAGACCCAGTACTTC
CDR3 protein: CASRGSGGPETQYF

J gene: TRBJ2-5
D gene: TRBD2
clone size: NA
V gene: TRBV27
CDR3 DNA: TGTGCCAGCAGTTTATCGGGGGCGCTAGCGGGAGTCACCGGGTCGGAGACCCAGTACTTC
CDR3 protein: CASSLSGALAGVTGSETQYF

J gene: TRBJ2-6
D gene: NA
clone size: NA
V gene: TRBV7-6
CDR3 DNA: TGTGCCAGCAGAGAGTCCCCTGGGGCCAACGTCCTGACTTTC
CDR3 protein: CASRESPGANVLTF

J gene: TRBJ1-1
D gene: NA
clone size: NA
V gene: TRBV21-1
CDR3 DNA: TGTGCCAGCACCACCGGGACACCAGAGAACACTGAAGCTTTCTTT
CDR3 protein: CASTTGTPENTEAFF

J gene: TRBJ1-2
D gene: NA
clone size: NA
V gene: TRBV5-4
CDR3 DNA: TGTGCCAGCAGCTTGGACCTGGGCGGCTACACCTTC
CDR3 protein: CASSLDLGGYTF

J gene: TRBJ2-7
D gene: NA
clone size: NA
V gene: TRBV27
CDR3 DNA: TGTGCCAGCAGTTTATCGGGGCTCTCCTTGGAGTACGAGCAGTACTTC
CDR3 protein: CASSLSGLSLEYEQYF

J gene: TRBJ2-7
D gene: NA
clone size: NA
V gene: TRBV18
CDR3 DNA: TGTGCCAGCTCCCCTGACTTCTTCGAGCAGTACTTC
CDR3 protein: CASSPDFFEQYF

J gene: TRBJ2-3
D gene: TRBD2
clone size: once
V gene: TRBV18
CDR3 DNA: TGTGCCAGCTCGGCGAGCGGGGGCACAGATACGCAGTATTTT
CDR3 protein: CASSASGGTDTQYF

J gene: TRBJ2-7
D gene: TRBD1
clone size: NA
V gene: TRBV10-3
CDR3 DNA: TGTGCCATCGCAACCGGGACAGGGATCTCCTACGAGCAGTACTTC
CDR3 protein: CAIATGTGISYEQYF

J gene: TRBJ1-2
D gene: NA
clone size: NA
V gene: TRBV14
CDR3 DNA: TGTGCCAGCAGCCAAGTTCCGGGCTATGGCTACACCTTC
CDR3 protein: CASSQVPGYGYTF

J gene: TRBJ2-7
D gene: NA
clone size: NA
V gene: TRBV18
CDR3 DNA: TGTGCCAGCTCACCGCCAGGGGGGCTTTACGAGCAGTACTTC
CDR3 protein: CASSPPGGLYEQYF

J gene: TRBJ2-1
D gene: TRBD2
clone size: NA
V gene: TRBV19
CDR3 DNA: TGTGCCAGTAACGAAGCGGGAGGTTACAATGAGCAGTTCTTC
CDR3 protein: CASNEAGGYNEQFF

J gene: TRBJ2-5
D gene: TRBD2
clone size: NA
V gene: TRBV7-2
CDR3 DNA: TGTGCCAGCAGCCCCTCGGGCGGGGGGGAGACCCAGTACTTC
CDR3 protein: CASSPSGGGETQYF

J gene: TRBJ2-7
D gene: NA
clone size: once
V gene: TRBV7-6
CDR3 DNA: TGTGCCAGCAGCTTATCAGGGATGGGCTCCTACGAGCAGTACTTC
CDR3 protein: CASSLSGMGSYEQYF

J gene: TRBJ1-6
D gene: TRBD1
clone size: NA
V gene: TRBV9
CDR3 DNA: TGTGCCAGCAGCGCTAACAGGGGTTATAATTCACCCCTCCACTTT
CDR3 protein: CASSANRGYNSPLHF

J gene: TRBJ2-1
D gene: NA
clone size: NA
V gene: TRBV18
CDR3 DNA: TGTGCCAGTTCGACCAGGGGTGGGAGCTACAATGAGCAGTTCTTC
CDR3 protein: CASSTRGGSYNEQFF

J gene: TRBJ2-7
D gene: NA
clone size: NA
V gene: TRBV6-2/TRBV6-3
CDR3 DNA: TGTGCCAGCAGTCCGACAACCGTTTCCGAGCAGTACTTC
CDR3 protein: CASSPTTVSEQYF

J gene: TRBJ1-4
D gene: NA
clone size: NA
V gene: TRBV28
CDR3 DNA: TGTGCCAGCAGTTTACCTAAGGGGCCTAATGAAAAACTGTTTTTT
CDR3 protein: CASSLPKGPNEKLFF

J gene: TRBJ2-7
D gene: TRBD1
clone size: NA
V gene: TRBV4-3
CDR3 DNA: TGCGCCAGCAGCCAATCTGGGGGACAGGTCTACGAGCAGTACTTC
CDR3 protein: CASSQSGGQVYEQYF

J gene: TRBJ2-7
D gene: TRBD1
clone size: NA
V gene: TRBV28
CDR3 DNA: TGTGCCAGCACCACGGACAGGGGTACGGGCGAGCAGTACTTC
CDR3 protein: CASTTDRGTGEQYF

J gene: TRBJ1-2
D gene: NA
clone size: NA
V gene: TRBV5-1
CDR3 DNA: TGCGCCAGCAGCTCGAACCCACAGGGAAATGGCTACACCTTC
CDR3 protein: CASSSNPQGNGYTF

J gene: TRBJ1-1
D gene: NA
clone size: NA
V gene: TRBV28
CDR3 DNA: TGTGCCAGCAGTCCCGGGAGGGGCCGCAGGGTCACTGAAGCTTTCTTT
CDR3 protein: CASSPGRGRRVTEAFF

J gene: TRBJ2-1
D gene: NA
clone size: NA
V gene: TRBV7-8
CDR3 DNA: TGTGCCAGCAGCTTAGCGCAGGGACTTTACAATGAGCAGTTCTTC
CDR3 protein: CASSLAQGLYNEQFF